This T cell receptor (beta chain) emerged from a study of radiation and T cells in renal cell carcinoma. Whole-study findings and limits: From baseline, blood top tumor clonotypes peaked at 2 weeks post-radiation.

A remark on this clone: What it binds is not known.

The sample's time point: blood 4 weeks post-SBRT, at nephrectomy. Treatment meaning: 15 Gy SBRT to primary tumor, nephrectomy 4 weeks later. Profiled with immunoSEQ multiplex PCR; TCRdb holds only in-frame clones, not every one. This table has tens of thousands of clones, roughly 85% appearing once. V was pared by 5 bases and J by 7 bases, with 7 bases of the junction left unmatched. Germline values: CDR1 LGHNT, CDR2 FRNRAP. The CDR3 spans 15 residues. The V call is TRBV12-5, the J call TRBJ2-1; TRBD2 aligns across 11 bases. The sequence came from an older woman with renal cell carcinoma. The sequencing used blood, collected from a patient whose treatment included radiotherapy and nephrectomy. The CDR3 loop reads CASGALAGVSNEQFF. In DNA form, the CDR3 reads TGTGCTAGTGGTGCACTAGCGGGAGTATCTAATGAGCAGTTCTTC.